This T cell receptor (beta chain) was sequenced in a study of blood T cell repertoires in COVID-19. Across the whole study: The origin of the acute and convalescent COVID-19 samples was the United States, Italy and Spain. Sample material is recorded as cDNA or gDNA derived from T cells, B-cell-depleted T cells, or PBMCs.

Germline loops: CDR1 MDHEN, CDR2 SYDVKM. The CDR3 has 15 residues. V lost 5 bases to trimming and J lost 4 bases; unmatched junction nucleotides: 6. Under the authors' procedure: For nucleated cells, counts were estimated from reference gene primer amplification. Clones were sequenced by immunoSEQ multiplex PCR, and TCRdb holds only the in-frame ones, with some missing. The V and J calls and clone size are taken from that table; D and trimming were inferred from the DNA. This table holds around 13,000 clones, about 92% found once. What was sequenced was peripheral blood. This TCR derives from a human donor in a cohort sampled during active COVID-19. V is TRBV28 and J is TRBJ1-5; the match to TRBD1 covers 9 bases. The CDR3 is CASSPPDRGNQPQHF. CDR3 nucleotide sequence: TGTGCCAGCAGTCCACCGGACAGGGGTAATCAGCCCCAGCATTTT.